The T cell receptor (beta chain) described here comes from a study of human thymus T cells. Overall study findings and caveats: It looked as if thymic and blood repertoires used V and J genes in a biased way.

Each of the donors was a healthy Finnish infant who was undergoing open corrective cardiac surgery for congenital heart defects. During surgery, about 0.5-1 mL peripheral blood was drawn from four of eight donors. No fixed cell number was used; all available blood leukocytes supplied DNA. Profiling relied on immunoSEQ multiplex PCR, and the TCRdb table lists in-frame clones only, not all of them. In the table there are roughly 60,000 clones, 85% to 95% of which are singletons. For this clone: Its antigen is undetermined.

This CDR3 has 16 amino acids. Germline-derived CDR1 and CDR2 are MNHEY and SVGAGI. The V and J ends lost 2 bases and 7 bases, in that order; junction bases with no gene match: 11. V is TRBV6-5 and J is TRBJ2-5; 9 bases are shared with TRBD1. The receptor was derived from a boy less than two years old with a congenital heart defect but otherwise immunologically healthy. The source material was blood. This CDR3 is CASSYRPWRDRATQYF. CDR3 bases: TGTGCCAGCAGTTACCGGCCTTGGAGGGACAGGGCGACCCAGTACTTC.